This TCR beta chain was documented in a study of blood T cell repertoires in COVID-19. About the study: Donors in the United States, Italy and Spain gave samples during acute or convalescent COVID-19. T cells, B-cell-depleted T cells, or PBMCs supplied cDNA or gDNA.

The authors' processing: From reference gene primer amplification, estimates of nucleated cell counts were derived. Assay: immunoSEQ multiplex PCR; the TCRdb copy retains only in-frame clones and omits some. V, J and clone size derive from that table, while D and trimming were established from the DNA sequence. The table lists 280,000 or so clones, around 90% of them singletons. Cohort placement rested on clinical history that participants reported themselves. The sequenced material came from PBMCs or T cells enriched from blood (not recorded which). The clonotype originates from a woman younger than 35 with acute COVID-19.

The CDR3 DNA is TGTGCCAGCAGCCCATTACCGGGACAGGACCCTGAAGCTTTCTTT. Protein: CASSPLPGQDPEAFF. V gene TRBV7-8 combines with J gene TRBJ1-1, with 8 bases fitting TRBD1. CDR1 SGHVS and CDR2 FQNEAQ come from the germline V gene. V shed 5 bases and J 6 bases; nucleotides not matched to a gene: 11. CDR3 size: 15 residues.